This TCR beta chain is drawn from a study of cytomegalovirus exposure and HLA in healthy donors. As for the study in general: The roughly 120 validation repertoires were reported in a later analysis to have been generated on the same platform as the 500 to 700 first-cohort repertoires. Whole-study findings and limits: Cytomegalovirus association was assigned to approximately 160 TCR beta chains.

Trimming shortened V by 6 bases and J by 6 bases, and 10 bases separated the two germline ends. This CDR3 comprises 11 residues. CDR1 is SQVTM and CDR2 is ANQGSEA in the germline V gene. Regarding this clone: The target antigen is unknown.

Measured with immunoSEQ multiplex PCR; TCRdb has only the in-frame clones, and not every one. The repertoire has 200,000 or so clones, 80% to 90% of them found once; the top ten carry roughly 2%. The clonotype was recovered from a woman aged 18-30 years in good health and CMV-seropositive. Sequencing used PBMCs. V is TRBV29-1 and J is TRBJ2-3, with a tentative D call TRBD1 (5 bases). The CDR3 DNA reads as TGCAGCGTCGCAGGGCCGGATACGCAGTATTTT. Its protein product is CSVAGPDTQYF.